Detailed here is one T cell receptor beta chain. Its antigen is unknown. The naive CD8 subset, CD45RO-negative cells positively selected for CCR7, excluded terminally differentiated effector memory CD45RA+ cells. All the donors were Caucasian adults who lived in Nashville, Tennessee. Germline lookup yields CDR1 MDHEN and CDR2 SYDVKM. The J segment lost 4 bases and the V segment lost 5 bases, leaving 8 bases of the junction unmatched. There are 15 residues in the CDR3. The data derive from a study of shared clonotypes between healthy human individuals. The method was immunoSEQ multiplex PCR; TCRdb's version includes in-frame clones alone and lacks a portion of them. The repertoire holds about 650,000 clones, with 95% to 96% as singletons. Study-level findings and limits: Naive subsets usually exceeded memory subsets in estimated richness. Read depth was anticipated to influence clonotype sharing among donors.

Sequencing input: naive CD8+ T cells sorted from blood. This TCR derives from a woman aged 25 to 45 in good health. V and J are TRBV28 and TRBJ2-7, with 10 positions matching TRBD2. CDR3 amino acids: CASSPFELAGYEQYF. The CDR3 coding sequence is TGTGCCAGCAGTCCCTTCGAACTAGCGGGGTACGAGCAGTACTTC.